This T cell receptor beta chain stems from a study of blood T cell repertoires in COVID-19. This CDR3 spans 15 amino acids. Trimming cost V 2 bases and J 5 bases, with 18 bases left between them. Germline V gene data show CDR1 as GTSNPN and CDR2 as SVGIG (reference sequence). Here immunoSEQ multiplex PCR was the method, and the copy in TCRdb shows in-frame clones only, minus some. The repertoire holds about 140,000 clones, with 60% to 80% as singletons. The gene calls are TRBV30 and TRBJ1-1; D call uncertain. This receptor was identified in a woman aged 45-59 years who had recovered from COVID-19. Sequencing was done on a sample of PBMCs or T cells enriched from blood (not recorded which). The CDR3 nucleotides are TGTGCCTGGAGTCCGGACCTTGGAGGGAGGACTGAAGCTTTCTTT. It translates to CAWSPDLGGRTEAFF.